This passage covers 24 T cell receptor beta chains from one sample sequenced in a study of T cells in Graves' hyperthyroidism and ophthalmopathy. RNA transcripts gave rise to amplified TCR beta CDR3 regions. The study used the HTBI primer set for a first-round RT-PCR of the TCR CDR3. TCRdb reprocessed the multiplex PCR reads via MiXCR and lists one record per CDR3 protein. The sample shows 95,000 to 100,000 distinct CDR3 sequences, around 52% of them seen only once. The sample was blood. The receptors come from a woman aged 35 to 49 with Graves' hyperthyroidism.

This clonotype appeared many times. In nucleotides, the CDR3 is TGCAGTGCTAGAAGTTACGGGTCGGGAGGCTACACCTTC. It yields the protein CSARSYGSGGYTF. V and J are TRBV20-1 and TRBJ1-2; unclear D gene. The CDR3 length is 13 residues. V lost 2 bases, J lost 8 bases, and 15 bases lay in between. Germline V gives CDR1 DFQATT, CDR2 SNEGSKA (reference sequence).

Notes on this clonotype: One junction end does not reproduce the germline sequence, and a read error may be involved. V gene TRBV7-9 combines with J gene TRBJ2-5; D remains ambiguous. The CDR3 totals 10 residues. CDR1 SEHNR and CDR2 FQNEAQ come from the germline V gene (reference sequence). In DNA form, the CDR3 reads TGTGCCAGCAGCAACCTGGAACAAATCTTC. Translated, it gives CASSNLEQIF.

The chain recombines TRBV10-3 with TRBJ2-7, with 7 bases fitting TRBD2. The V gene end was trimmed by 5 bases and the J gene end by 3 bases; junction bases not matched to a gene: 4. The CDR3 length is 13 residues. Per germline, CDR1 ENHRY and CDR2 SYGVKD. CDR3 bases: TGTGCCATCAGTCCTGGCGGGGGCTACGAGCAGTACTTC. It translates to CAISPGGGYEQYF.

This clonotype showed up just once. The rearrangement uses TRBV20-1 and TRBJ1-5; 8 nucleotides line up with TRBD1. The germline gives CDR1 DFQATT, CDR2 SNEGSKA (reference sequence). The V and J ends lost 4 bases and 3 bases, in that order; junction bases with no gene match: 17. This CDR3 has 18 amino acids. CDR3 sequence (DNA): TGCAGTGCTATCAATCCACAGGGGGGAAACACTCTCAATCAGCCCCAGCATTTT. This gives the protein CSAINPQGGNTLNQPQHF.

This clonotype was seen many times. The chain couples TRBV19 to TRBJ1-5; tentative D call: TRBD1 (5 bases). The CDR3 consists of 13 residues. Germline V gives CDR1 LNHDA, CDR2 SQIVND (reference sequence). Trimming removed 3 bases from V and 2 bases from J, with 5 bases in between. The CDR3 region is CASSMTGNQPQHF. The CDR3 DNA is TGTGCCAGTAGTATGACAGGCAATCAGCCCCAGCATTTT. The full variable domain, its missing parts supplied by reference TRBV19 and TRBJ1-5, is DGGITQSPKYLFRKEGQNVTLSCEQNLNHDAMYWYRQDPGQGLRLIYYSQIVNDFQKGDIAEGYSVSREKKESFPLTVTSAQKNPTAFYLCASSMTGNQPQHFGDGTRLSIL.

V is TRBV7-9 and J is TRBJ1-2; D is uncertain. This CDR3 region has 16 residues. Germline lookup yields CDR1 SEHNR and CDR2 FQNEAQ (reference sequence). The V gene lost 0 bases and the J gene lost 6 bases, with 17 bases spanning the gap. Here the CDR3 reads CASSLANLGLRNGYTF. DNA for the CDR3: TGTGCCAGCAGCTTAGCCAACTTGGGGTTGAGGAATGGCTACACCTTC.

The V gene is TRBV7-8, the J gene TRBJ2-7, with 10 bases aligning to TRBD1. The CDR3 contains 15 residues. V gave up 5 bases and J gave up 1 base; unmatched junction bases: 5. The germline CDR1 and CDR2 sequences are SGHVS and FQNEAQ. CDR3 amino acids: CASSTSGQGSYEQYF. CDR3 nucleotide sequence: TGTGCCAGCAGCACCTCGGGACAGGGGTCCTACGAGCAGTACTTC.

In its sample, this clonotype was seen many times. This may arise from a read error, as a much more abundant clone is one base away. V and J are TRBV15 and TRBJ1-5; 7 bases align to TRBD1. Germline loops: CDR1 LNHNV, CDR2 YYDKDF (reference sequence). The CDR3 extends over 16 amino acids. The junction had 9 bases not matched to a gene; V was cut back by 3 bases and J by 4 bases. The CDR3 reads CATSRMTGTVNQPQHF. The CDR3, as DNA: TGTGCCACCAGCAGGATGACCGGGACAGTGAATCAGCCCCAGCATTTT.

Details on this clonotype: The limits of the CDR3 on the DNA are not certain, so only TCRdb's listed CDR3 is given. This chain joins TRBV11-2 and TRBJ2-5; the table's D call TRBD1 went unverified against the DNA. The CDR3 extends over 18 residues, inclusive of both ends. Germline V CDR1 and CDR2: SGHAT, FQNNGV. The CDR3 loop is CASSFYICSAAGGETQYF.

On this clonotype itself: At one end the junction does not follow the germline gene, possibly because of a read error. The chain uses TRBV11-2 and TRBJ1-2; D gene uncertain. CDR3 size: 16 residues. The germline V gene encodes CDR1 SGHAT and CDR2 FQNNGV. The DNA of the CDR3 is TGCGCCAGCAGTGCTAGGATCCCCGAGATCCTACTTGGCTACACCTTC. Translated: CASSARIPEILLGYTF.

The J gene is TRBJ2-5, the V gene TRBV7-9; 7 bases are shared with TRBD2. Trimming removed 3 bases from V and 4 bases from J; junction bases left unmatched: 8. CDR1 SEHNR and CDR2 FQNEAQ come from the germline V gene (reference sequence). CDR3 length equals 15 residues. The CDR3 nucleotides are TGTGCCAGCAGCTTGGGGGGGTCGGGAGGAGAGACCCAGTACTTC. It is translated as CASSLGGSGGETQYF.

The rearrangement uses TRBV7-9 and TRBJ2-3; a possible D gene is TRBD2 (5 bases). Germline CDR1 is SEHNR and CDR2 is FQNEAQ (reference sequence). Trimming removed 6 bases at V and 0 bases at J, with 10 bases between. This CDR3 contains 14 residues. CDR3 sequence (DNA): TGTGCCAGCAGTTACACGGGGAGCACAGATACGCAGTATTTT. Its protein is CASSYTGSTDTQYF. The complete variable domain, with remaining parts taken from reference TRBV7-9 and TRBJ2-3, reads DTGVSQNPRHKITKRGQNVTFRCDPISEHNRLYWYRQTLGQGPEFLTYFQNEAQLEKSRLLSDRFSAERPKGSFSTLEIQRTEQGDSAMYLCASSYTGSTDTQYFGPGTRLTVL.

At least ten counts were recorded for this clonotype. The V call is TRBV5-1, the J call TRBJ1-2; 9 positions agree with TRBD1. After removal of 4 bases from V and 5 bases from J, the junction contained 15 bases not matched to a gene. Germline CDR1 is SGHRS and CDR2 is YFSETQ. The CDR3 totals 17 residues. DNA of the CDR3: TGCGCCAGCAGCCCACCAGGCTTACAGGGGGCGAGTTATGGCTACACCTTC. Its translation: CASSPPGLQGASYGYTF.

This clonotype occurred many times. The CDR3 protein is CASSEISGSGEQYF. CDR3 DNA: TGTGCCAGCAGTGAAATTTCCGGGTCAGGCGAGCAGTACTTC. The genes are TRBV6-1 and TRBJ2-7; no clear D gene. Trimming removed 2 bases from V and 6 bases from J, with 14 bases in between. The CDR3 covers 14 residues. Germline V CDR1 and CDR2: MNHNS, SASEGT.

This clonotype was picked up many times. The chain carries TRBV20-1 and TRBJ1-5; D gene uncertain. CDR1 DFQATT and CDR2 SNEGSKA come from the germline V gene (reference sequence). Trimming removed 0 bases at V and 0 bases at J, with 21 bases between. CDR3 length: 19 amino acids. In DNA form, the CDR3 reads TGCAGTGCTAGAGATAGGGAATCAGGTTACCACCCTAGCAATCAGCCCCAGCATTTT. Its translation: CSARDRESGYHPSNQPQHF.

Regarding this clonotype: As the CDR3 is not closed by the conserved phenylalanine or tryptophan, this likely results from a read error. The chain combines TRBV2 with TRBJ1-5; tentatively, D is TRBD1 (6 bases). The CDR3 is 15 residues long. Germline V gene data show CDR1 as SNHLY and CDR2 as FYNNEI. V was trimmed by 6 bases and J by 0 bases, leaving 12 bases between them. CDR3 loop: CASRSRGYSNQPQHL. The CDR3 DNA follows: TGTGCCAGCAGAAGCAGGGGATATAGCAATCAGCCCCAGCATCTT.

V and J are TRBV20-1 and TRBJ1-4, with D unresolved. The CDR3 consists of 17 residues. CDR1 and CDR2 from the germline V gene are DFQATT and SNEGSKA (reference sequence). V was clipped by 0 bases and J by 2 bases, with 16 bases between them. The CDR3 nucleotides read TGCAGTGCTAGAGACCCACTTGGATCGGGGACTAATGAAAAACTGTTTTTT. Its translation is CSARDPLGSGTNEKLFF.

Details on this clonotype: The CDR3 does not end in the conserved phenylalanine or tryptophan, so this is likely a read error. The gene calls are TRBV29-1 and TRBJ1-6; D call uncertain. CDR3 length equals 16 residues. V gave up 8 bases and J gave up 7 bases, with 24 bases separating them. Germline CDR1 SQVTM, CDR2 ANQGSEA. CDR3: CSPLWGIGGENSPLHL. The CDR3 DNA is TGCAGCCCTCTTTGGGGAATAGGCGGGGAAAATTCACCCCTCCACCTT.

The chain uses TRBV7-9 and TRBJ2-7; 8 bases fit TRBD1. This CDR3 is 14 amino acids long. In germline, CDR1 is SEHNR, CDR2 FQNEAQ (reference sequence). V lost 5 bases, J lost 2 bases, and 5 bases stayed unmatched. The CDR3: CASSLQGVAYEQYF. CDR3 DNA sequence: TGTGCCAGCAGCCTACAGGGGGTTGCCTACGAGCAGTACTTC.

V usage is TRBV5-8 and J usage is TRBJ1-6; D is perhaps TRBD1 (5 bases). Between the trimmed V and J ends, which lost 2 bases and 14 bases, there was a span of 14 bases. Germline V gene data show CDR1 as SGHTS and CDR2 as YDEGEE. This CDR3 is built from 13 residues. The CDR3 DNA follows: TGTGCCAGCAGCTTACGCCAGGGTGCCACCCTCCACTTT. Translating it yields CASSLRQGATLHF.

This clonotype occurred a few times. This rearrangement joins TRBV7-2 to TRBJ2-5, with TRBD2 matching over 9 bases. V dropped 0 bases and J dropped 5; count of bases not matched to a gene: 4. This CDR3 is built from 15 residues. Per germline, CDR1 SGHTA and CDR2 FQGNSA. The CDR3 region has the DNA TGTGCCAGCAGCTTAGCTAGCGGGAGCAGGGAGACCCAGTACTTC. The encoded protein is CASSLASGSRETQYF. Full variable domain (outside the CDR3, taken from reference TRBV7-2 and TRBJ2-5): GAGVSQSPSNKVTEKGKDVELRCDPISGHTALYWYRQSLGQGLEFLIYFQGNSAPDKSGLPSDRFSAERTGGSVSTLTIQRTQQEDSAVYLCASSLASGSRETQYFGPGTRLLVL.

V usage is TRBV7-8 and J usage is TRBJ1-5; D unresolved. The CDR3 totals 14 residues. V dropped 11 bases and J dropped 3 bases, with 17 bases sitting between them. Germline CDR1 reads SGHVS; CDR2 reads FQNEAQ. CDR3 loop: CAWASGNTNQPQHF. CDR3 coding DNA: TGTGCCTGGGCCTCTGGGAACACCAATCAGCCCCAGCATTTT.

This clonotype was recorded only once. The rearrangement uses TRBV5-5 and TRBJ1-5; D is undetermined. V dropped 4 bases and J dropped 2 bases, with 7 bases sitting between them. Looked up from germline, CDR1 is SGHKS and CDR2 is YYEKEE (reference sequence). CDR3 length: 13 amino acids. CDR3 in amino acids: CASSPAGNQPQHF. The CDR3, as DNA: TGTGCCAGCAGCCCAGCGGGCAATCAGCCCCAGCATTTT.

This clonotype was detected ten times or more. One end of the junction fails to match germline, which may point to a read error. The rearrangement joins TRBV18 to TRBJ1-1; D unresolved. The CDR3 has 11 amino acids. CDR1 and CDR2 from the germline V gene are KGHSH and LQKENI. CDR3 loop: CASSLRQAVLF. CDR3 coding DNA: TGTGCCAGCTCGCTCAGGCAGGCCGTCCTCTTT.